These T cell receptor beta chains were read from a single sample in a study of early T cells in non-severe SARS-CoV-2 infection. TCRdb re-called the 5' RACE reads with MiXCR, one entry per CDR3 protein. The repertoire holds some 91,000 distinct CDR3 sequences, with about 16% as singletons. The source material was whole blood. The receptors stem from an adult who was a healthcare worker with PCR-confirmed SARS-CoV-2 infection or an uninfected control (not recorded which). CDR3s include the opening cysteine and the closing phenylalanine or tryptophan. The D gene is left open where the match is weak. Part of the rows lack a size; the others show once, few, many or a class for expanded clones.

cdr3_aa cdr3_nt d_call j_call v_call clone_size cdr3_length
CASSSSRGSSYNEQFF TGTGCCAGCAGCTCTTCGCGGGGGAGCTCCTACAATGAGCAGTTCTTC TRBD2 TRBJ2-1 TRBV7-6 many 16
CASELPASGPYEQYF TGTGCTAGTGAACTACCGGCTAGCGGACCCTACGAGCAGTACTTC TRBD2 TRBJ2-7 TRBV12-5 few 15
CSAALAGATNEQFF TGCAGTGCCGCCTTAGCGGGGGCCACCAATGAGCAGTTCTTC TRBD2 TRBJ2-1 TRBV20-1 . 14
CASSWDGYSPLHF TGTGCCAGCAGTTGGGACGGATATTCACCCCTCCACTTT . TRBJ1-6 TRBV27 . 13
CSVQEGGSYEQYF TGCAGCGTTCAAGAGGGCGGATCCTACGAGCAGTACTTC . TRBJ2-7 TRBV29-1 few 13
CASNLGGAHGYTF TGTGCCAGTAACCTTGGAGGCGCGCATGGCTACACCTTC . TRBJ1-2 TRBV19 . 13
CASSLFPGELFF TGTGCCAGCAGTTTATTCCCCGGGGAGCTGTTTTTT . TRBJ2-2 TRBV27 many 12
CASSRTGASSYNEQFF TGTGCCAGCAGTCGTACAGGGGCCAGCTCCTACAATGAGCAGTTCTTC TRBD1 TRBJ2-1 TRBV3-1 few 16
CASSQVSRELFF TGTGCCAGCAGCCAAGTTAGCCGGGAGCTGTTTTTT . TRBJ2-2 TRBV3-1 few 12
CASRLGLTDTQYF TGCGCCAGCAGACTCGGCCTGACAGATACGCAGTATTTT . TRBJ2-3 TRBV10-2 few 13
CASSLVGRTGAGNTIYF TGTGCCAGCAGCTTAGTTGGAAGGACAGGGGCTGGAAACACCATATATTTT TRBD1 TRBJ1-3 TRBV7-2 . 17
CASRTGLSVRETQYF TGTGCCAGCAGAACCGGACTCTCGGTTAGGGAGACCCAGTACTTC . TRBJ2-5 TRBV28 many 15
CASSLYKGSEQYF TGTGCCAGCAGCTTATATAAAGGGTCCGAGCAGTACTTC . TRBJ2-7 TRBV7-8 few 13
CASGQNSGANVLTF TGTGCCAGCGGACAAAACTCTGGGGCCAACGTCCTGACTTTC . TRBJ2-6 TRBV6-1 many 14
CASSERLGAFF TGCGCCAGCAGTGAGAGACTCGGAGCTTTCTTT . TRBJ1-1 TRBV10-2 few 11
CSASVQGYEQYF TGCAGTGCTAGTGTGCAGGGCTACGAGCAGTACTTC . TRBJ2-7 TRBV20-1 . 12
CATSDLVRNTGELFF TGTGCCACCAGTGATTTGGTCAGAAACACCGGGGAGCTGTTTTTT . TRBJ2-2 TRBV24-1 few 15
CAISERPITETEAFF TGTGCCATCAGTGAGCGACCAATCACGGAGACTGAAGCTTTCTTT . TRBJ1-1 TRBV10-3 . 15
CASSLRERQINTEAFF TGTGCCAGCAGCTTACGCGAGAGACAGATTAACACTGAAGCTTTCTTT . TRBJ1-1 TRBV7-2 few 16
CASSRLGGSYNEQFF TGTGCCAGCAGTCGCCTTGGCGGCTCCTACAATGAGCAGTTCTTC . TRBJ2-1 TRBV28 few 15
CASSFEGSLGEQYF TGTGCCAGCAGTTTTGAGGGATCCCTGGGCGAGCAGTACTTC . TRBJ2-7 TRBV28 . 14
CAITPTGELFF TGTGCCATAACTCCCACCGGGGAGCTGTTTTTT . TRBJ2-2 TRBV7-9 . 11
CASSPAGRTSDNEQFF TGTGCCAGCAGCCCCGCCGGCCGGACTTCCGACAATGAGCAGTTCTTC . TRBJ2-1 TRBV4-2 few 16
CASSLSGGLNTEAFF TGTGCCAGCAGTTTGTCAGGGGGATTGAACACTGAAGCTTTCTTT TRBD1 TRBJ1-1 TRBV12-3/TRBV12-4 few 15
CSARAPGLAAINEQFF TGCAGTGCTAGGGCCCCGGGGCTAGCGGCGATCAATGAGCAGTTCTTC TRBD2 TRBJ2-1 TRBV20-1 few 16
CASSEASGRPETQYF TGTGCCAGCAGCGAAGCTAGCGGGAGGCCAGAGACCCAGTACTTC TRBD2 TRBJ2-5 TRBV6-2/TRBV6-3 few 15
CASSLLLAGGREQFF TGTGCCAGCAGCTTATTACTAGCGGGAGGGCGAGAGCAGTTCTTC TRBD2 TRBJ2-1 TRBV5-5 many 15
CSASGGRSYEQFF TGCAGTGCTAGTGGCGGGAGATCCTATGAGCAGTTCTTC TRBD2 TRBJ2-1 TRBV20-1 . 13
CASSQGLAETYEQYF TGCGCCAGCAGCCAGGGACTAGCGGAGACCTACGAGCAGTACTTC TRBD2 TRBJ2-7 TRBV4-1 . 15